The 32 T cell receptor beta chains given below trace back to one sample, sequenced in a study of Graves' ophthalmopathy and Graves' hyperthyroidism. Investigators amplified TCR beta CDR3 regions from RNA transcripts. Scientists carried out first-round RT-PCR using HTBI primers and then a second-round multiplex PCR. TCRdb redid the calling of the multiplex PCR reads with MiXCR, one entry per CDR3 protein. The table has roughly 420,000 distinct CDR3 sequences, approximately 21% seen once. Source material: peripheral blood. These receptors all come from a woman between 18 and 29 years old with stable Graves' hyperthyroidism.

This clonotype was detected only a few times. The CDR3 protein is CAWRGGDPNTEAFF. The CDR3 DNA reads TGTGCCTGGAGGGGGGGCGACCCGAACACTGAAGCTTTCTTT. The chain has TRBV30 and TRBJ1-1; D may be TRBD1 (6 bases). The CDR3 is made up of 14 amino acids. Germline V CDR1 and CDR2: GTSNPN, SVGIG (reference sequence). Trimming pared 3 bases from V and 1 base from J, leaving 12 bases between.

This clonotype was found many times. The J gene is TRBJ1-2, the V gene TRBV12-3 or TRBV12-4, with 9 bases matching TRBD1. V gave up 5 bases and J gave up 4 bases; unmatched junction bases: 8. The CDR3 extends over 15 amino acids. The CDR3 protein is CASSLGGTGSYGYTF. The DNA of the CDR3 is TGTGCCAGCAGTCTTGGAGGGACAGGGTCCTATGGCTACACCTTC.

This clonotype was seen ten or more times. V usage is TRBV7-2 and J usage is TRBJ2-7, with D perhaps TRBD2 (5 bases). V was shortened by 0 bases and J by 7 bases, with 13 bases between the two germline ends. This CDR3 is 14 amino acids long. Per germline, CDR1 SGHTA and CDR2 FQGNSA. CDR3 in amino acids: CASSLAGDIIEQYF. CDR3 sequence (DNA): TGTGCCAGCAGCTTAGCGGGAGACATTATAGAGCAGTACTTC.

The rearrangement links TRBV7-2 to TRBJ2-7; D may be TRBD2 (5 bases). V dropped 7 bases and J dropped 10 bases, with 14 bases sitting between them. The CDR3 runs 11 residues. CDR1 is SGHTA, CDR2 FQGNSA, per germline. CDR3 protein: CASIPAGDQYF. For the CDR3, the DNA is TGTGCCAGCATCCCAGCCGGGGATCAGTACTTC.

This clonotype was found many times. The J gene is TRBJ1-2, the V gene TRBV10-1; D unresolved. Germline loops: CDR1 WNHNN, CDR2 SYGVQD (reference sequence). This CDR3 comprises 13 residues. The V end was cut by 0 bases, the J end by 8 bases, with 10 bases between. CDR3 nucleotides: TGCGCCAGCAGTGAGTCGGGCAGTAGAGGCTACACCTTC. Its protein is CASSESGSRGYTF.

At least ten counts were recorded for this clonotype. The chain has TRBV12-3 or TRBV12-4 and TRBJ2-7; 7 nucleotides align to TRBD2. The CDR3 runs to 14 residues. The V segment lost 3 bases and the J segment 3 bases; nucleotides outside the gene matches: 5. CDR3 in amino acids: CASSFSGRGYEQYF. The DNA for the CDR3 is TGTGCCAGCAGTTTTAGCGGGCGGGGCTACGAGCAGTACTTC.

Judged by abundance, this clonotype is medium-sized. The CDR3 nucleotides read TGTGCCAGCAGTGAATACGCCGGGAACACTGAAGCTTTCTTT. The encoded protein is CASSEYAGNTEAFF. This chain connects TRBV25-1 to TRBJ1-1; no definite D call. The CDR3 runs to 14 residues. V shed 0 bases and J shed 1 base, with 6 bases lying between them. Germline CDR1 and CDR2: MGHDK and SYGVNS.

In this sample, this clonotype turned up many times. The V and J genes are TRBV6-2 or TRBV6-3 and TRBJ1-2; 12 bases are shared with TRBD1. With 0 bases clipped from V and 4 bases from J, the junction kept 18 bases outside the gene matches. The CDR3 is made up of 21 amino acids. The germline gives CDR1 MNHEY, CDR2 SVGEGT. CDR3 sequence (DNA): TGTGCCAGCAGTTACTCGAGTGTATCTCCCGGGACAGGGGGCGCAGGCTATGGCTACACCTTC. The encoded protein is CASSYSSVSPGTGGAGYGYTF.

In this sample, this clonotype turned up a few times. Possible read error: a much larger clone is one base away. The CDR3 nucleotides read TGTGCCAGCAGACCTCGCAGGGGGGATAATTCACACCTCCACTTT. The encoded protein is CASRPRRGDNSHLHF. The rearrangement uses TRBV12-3 or TRBV12-4 and TRBJ1-6; TRBD1 agrees at 7 bases. The CDR3 has 15 residues.

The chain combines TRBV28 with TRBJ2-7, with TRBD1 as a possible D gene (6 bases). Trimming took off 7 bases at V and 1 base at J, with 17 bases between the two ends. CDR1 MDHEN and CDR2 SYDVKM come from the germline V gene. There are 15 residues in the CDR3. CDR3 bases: TGTGCCAGCACCAACTCCGGGACACTATCCTACGAGCAGTACTTC. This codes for CASTNSGTLSYEQYF.

DNA of the CDR3: TGTGCCAGCAGTCCCCGCGGACAGTGGTGGGGCTACACCTTC. Residues: CASSPRGQWWGYTF. The chain employs TRBV28 and TRBJ1-2; D might be TRBD1 (6 bases). Germline CDR1 MDHEN, CDR2 SYDVKM. The V end was cut by 5 bases, the J end by 8 bases, with 18 bases between. The CDR3 has 14 residues.

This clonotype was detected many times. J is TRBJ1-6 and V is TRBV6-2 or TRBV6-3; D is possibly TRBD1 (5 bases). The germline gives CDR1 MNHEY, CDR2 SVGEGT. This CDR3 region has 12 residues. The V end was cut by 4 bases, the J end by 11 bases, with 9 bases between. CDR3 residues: CASSFPGAPLHF. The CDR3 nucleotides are TGTGCCAGCAGTTTCCCGGGGGCACCCCTCCACTTT.

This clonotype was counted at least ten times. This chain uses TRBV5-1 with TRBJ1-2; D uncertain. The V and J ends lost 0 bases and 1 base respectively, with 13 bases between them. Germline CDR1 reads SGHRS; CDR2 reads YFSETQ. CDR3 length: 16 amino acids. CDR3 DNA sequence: TGCGCCAGCAGCTTGGAGGCGGGATCTTTTAACTATGGCTACACCTTC. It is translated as CASSLEAGSFNYGYTF.

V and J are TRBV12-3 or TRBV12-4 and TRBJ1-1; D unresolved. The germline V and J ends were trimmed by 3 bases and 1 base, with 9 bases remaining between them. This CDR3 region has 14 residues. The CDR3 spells CASSFAQGNTEAFF. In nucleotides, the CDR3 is TGTGCCAGCAGTTTCGCACAAGGGAACACTGAAGCTTTCTTT.

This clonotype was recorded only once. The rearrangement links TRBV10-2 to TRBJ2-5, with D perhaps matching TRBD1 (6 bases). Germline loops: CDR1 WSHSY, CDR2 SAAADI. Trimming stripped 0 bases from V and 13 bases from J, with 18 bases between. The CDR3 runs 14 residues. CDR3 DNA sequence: TGCGCCAGCAGTGAGTCCCTAACCGACAGGAAGCCGTACTTC. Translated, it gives CASSESLTDRKPYF.

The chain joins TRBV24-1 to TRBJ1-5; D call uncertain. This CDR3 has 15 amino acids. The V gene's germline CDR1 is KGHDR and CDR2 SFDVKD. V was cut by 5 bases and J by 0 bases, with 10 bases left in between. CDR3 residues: CATSAATASNQPQHF. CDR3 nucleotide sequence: TGTGCCACCAGTGCCGCGACGGCTAGCAATCAGCCCCAGCATTTT.

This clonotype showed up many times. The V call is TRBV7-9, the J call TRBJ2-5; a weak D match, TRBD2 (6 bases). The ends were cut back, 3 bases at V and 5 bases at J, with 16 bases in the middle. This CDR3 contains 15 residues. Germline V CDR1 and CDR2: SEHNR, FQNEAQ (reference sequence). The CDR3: CASSFEGRTGETQYF. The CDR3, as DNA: TGTGCCAGCAGCTTTGAAGGGAGGACTGGGGAGACCCAGTACTTC.

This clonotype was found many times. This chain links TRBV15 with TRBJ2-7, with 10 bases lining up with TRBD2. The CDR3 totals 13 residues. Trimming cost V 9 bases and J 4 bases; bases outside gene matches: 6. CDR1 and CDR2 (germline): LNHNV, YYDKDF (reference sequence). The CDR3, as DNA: TGTGCCACAGCTAGCGGGAGAGGGTACGAGCAGTACTTC. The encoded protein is CATASGRGYEQYF.

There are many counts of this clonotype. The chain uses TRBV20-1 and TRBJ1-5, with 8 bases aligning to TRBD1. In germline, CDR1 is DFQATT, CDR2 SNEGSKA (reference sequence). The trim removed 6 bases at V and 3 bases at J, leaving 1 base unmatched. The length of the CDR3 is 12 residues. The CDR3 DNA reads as TGCAGTGCGGACAGGGCCAATCAGCCCCAGCATTTT. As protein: CSADRANQPQHF.

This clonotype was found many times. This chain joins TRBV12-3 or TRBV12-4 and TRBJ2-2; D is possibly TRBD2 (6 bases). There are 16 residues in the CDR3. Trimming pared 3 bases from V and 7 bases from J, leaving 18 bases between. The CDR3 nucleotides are TGTGCCAGCAGTTTTTCGGCTAGCGCCGGAGGCGGGGAGCTGTTTTTT. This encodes CASSFSASAGGGELFF.

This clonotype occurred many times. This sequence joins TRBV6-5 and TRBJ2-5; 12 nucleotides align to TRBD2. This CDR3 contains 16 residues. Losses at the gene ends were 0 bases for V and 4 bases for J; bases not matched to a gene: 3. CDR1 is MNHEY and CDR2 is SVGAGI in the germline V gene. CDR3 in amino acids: CASSYSVLAGGETQYF. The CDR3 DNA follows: TGTGCCAGCAGTTACTCTGTACTAGCGGGAGGAGAGACCCAGTACTTC.

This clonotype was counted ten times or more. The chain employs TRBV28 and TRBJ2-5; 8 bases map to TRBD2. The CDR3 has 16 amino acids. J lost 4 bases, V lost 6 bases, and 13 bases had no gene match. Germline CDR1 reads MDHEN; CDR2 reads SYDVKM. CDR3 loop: CASSPNGGSGGETQYF. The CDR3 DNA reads TGTGCCAGCAGCCCCAATGGGGGGAGCGGGGGAGAGACCCAGTACTTC.

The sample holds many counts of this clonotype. The DNA of the CDR3 is TGTGCCTGGAGTGGGTATCCGGACCAAAATCAGCCCCAGCATTTT. Residues: CAWSGYPDQNQPQHF. V and J are TRBV30 and TRBJ1-5; no clear D gene. V lost 1 base and J 4 bases, leaving 14 bases between the germline ends. This CDR3 contains 15 residues. Germline V gives CDR1 GTSNPN, CDR2 SVGIG (reference sequence).

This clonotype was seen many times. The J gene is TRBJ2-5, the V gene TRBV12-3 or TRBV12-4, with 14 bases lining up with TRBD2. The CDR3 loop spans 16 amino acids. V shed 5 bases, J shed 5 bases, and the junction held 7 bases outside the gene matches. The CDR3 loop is CASSPTSGRAGETQYF. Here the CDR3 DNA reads TGTGCCAGCAGTCCGACTAGCGGGAGGGCGGGTGAGACCCAGTACTTC.

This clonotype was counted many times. Written as DNA, the CDR3 is TGTGCCAGCAGCGATCCCATTACCTACGAGCAGTACTTC. This sequence encodes CASSDPITYEQYF. The gene calls are TRBV25-1 and TRBJ2-7; D gene ambiguous. Trimming removed 6 bases from V and 2 bases from J, with 11 bases in between. The CDR3 extends over 13 amino acids. CDR1 and CDR2 from the germline V gene are MGHDK and SYGVNS.

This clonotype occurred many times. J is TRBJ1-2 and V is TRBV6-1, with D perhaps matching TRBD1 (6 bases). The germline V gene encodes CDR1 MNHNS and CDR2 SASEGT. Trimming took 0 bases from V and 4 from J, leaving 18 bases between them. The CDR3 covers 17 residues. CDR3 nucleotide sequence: TGTGCCAGCAGTGAAGCTTTGGTCTGGGACATCGCCTATGGCTACACCTTC. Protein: CASSEALVWDIAYGYTF.

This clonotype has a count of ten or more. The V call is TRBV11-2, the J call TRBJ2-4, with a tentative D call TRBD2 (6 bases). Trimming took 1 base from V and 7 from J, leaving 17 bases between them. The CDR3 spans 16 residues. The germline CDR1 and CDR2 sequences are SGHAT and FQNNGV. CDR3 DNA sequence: TGTGCCAGCAGCTTAGGGCGTGGCGGGATCGGGAACATTCAGTACTTC. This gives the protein CASSLGRGGIGNIQYF.

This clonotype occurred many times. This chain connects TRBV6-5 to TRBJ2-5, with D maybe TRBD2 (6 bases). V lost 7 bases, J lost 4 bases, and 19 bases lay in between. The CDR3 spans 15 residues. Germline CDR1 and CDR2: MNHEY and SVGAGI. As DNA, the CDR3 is TGTGCCAGCACGAACGTCACCCGGAGGGGAGAGACCCAGTACTTC. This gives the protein CASTNVTRRGETQYF.

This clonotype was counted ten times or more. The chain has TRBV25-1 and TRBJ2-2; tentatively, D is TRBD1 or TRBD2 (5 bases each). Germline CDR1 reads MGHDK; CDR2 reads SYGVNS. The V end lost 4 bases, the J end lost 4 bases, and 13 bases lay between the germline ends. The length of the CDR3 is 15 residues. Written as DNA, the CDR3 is TGTGCCAGCAGTGCACGGGGCGGTGGCACCGGGGAGCTGTTTTTT. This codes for CASSARGGGTGELFF. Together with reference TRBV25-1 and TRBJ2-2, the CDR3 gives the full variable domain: EADIYQTPRYLVIGTGKKITLECSQTMGHDKMYWYQQDPGMELHLIHYSYGVNSTEKGDLSSESTVSRIRTEHFPLTLESARPSHTSQYLCASSARGGGTGELFFGEGSRLTVL.

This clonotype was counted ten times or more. The CDR3 here is CASSFWYGGREQYF. For the CDR3, the DNA is TGTGCCAGCAGTTTTTGGTATGGGGGGCGGGAGCAGTACTTC. This sequence joins TRBV27 and TRBJ2-7; D tentatively reads TRBD1 or TRBD2 (6 bases each). This CDR3 has 14 residues. CDR1 is MNHEY and CDR2 is SMNVEV in the germline V gene (reference sequence). With 3 bases removed from V and 7 bases from J, the gap between germline ends came to 16 bases.

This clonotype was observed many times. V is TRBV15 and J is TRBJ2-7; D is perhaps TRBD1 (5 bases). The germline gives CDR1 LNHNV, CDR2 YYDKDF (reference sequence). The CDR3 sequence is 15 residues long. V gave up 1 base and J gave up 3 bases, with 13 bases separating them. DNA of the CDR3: TGTGCCACCAGCAGAGCCCCGACAGCAGACTACGAGCAGTACTTC. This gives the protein CATSRAPTADYEQYF.

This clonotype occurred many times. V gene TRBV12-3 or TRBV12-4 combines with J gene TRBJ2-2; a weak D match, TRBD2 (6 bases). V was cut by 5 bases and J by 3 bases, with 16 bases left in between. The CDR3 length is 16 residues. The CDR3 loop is CASSPRGSGDTGELFF. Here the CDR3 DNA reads TGTGCCAGCAGTCCACGGGGTAGCGGCGACACCGGGGAGCTGTTTTTT.